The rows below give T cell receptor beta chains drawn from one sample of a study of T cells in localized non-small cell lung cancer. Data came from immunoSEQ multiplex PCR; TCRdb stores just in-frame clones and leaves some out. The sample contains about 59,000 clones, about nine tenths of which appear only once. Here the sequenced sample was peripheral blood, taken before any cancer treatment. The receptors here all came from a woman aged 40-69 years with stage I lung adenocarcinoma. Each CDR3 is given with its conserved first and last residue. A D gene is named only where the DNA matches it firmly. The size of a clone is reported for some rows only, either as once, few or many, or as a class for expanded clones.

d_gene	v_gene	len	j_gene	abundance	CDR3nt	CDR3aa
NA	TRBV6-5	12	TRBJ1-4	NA	TGTGCCAGCACAGGGTATGGGGAAAAACTGTTTTTT	CASTGYGEKLFF
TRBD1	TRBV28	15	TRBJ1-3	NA	TGTGCCAGCAGTGTTACAGGGGGCTCTGGAAACACCATATATTTT	CASSVTGGSGNTIYF
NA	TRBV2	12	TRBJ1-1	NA	TGTGCCAGCAGTCTCATAAACACTGAAGCTTTCTTT	CASSLINTEAFF
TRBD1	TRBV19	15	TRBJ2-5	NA	TGTGCCAGTAGTCCCTCCGCGACAGGGGCAGAGACCCAGTACTTC	CASSPSATGAETQYF
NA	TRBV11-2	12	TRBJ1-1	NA	TGTGCCAGCAGCTTAGCTGACATCATGGCTTTCTTT	CASSLADIMAFF
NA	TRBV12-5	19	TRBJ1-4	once	TGTGCTAGTGGTTTGGTAACCCTTACCCCAGGGGCAACTAATGAAAAACTGTTTTTT	CASGLVTLTPGATNEKLFF
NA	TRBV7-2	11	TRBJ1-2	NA	TGTGCCAGCAGCCCAGAGGAGGGCTACACCTTC	CASSPEEGYTF
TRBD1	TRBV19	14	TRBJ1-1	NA	TGTGCCAGTAGTATAGAACAGGGGAGGACTGAAGCTTTCTTT	CASSIEQGRTEAFF
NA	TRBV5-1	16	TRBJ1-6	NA	TGCGCCAGCAGCGGCACGGGGAGCTCCTATAATTCACCCCTCCACTTT	CASSGTGSSYNSPLHF
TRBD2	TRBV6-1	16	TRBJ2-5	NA	TGTGCCAGCAGTGAAGCGATACTAGCGGCACCGGGAACCCAGTACTTC	CASSEAILAAPGTQYF
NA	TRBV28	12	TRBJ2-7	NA	TGTGCCAGCATGAGAGGGGCCTACGAGCAGTACTTC	CASMRGAYEQYF
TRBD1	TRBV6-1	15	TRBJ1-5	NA	TGTGCCAGCAGTATTCGACAGGGGAGCAATCAGCCCCAGCATTTT	CASSIRQGSNQPQHF
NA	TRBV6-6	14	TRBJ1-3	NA	TGTGCCAGCACCTTAGGTGGCAGCGGAAACACCATATATTTT	CASTLGGSGNTIYF
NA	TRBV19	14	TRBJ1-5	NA	TGTGCCAGTAATAGGGCTCGGAGCAATCAGCCCCAGCATTTT	CASNRARSNQPQHF
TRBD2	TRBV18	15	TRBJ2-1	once	TGTGCCAGCTCACCACAGGCGGGGGGCTACAATGAGCAGTTCTTC	CASSPQAGGYNEQFF
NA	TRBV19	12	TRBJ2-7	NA	TGTGCCAGTAGTCCCGGGGGCTACGAGCAGTACTTC	CASSPGGYEQYF
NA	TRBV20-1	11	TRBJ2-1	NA	TGCAGTGCCCACGACCGGGCTTCGCAGTTCTTC	CSAHDRASQFF
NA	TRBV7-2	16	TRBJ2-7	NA	TGTGCCAGCAGCTTAGGGGGACTGCGGGGTCGCTACGAGCAGTACTTC	CASSLGGLRGRYEQYF
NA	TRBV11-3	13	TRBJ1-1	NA	TGTGCCAGCAGCTTAGAAGGCGGGACAAGAGCTTTCTTT	CASSLEGGTRAFF
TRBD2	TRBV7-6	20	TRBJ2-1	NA	TGTGCCAGCAGCCAGGGACTAGCGGCGATGATACTCAGCTCCTACAATGAGCAGTTCTTC	CASSQGLAAMILSSYNEQFF
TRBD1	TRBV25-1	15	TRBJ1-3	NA	TGTGCCAGCAGTGAGGGGCAGGGGGTAGGAAACACCATATATTTT	CASSEGQGVGNTIYF
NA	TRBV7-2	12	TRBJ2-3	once	TGTGCCAGCAGAGGTGGGGCAGATACGCAGTATTTT	CASRGGADTQYF
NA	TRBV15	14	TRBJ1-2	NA	TGTGCCACCAGCGAAACAGGGTTAATCTATGGCTACACCTTC	CATSETGLIYGYTF
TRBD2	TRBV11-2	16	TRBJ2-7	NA	TGTGCCAGCAGCATAACTAGCGGGGGGTCCCCCTACGAGCAGTACTTC	CASSITSGGSPYEQYF
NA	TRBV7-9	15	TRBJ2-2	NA	TGTGCCAGCAGCTTAGCGGGGCTGGATGACGGGGAGCTGTTTTTT	CASSLAGLDDGELFF
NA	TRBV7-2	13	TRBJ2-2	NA	TGTGCCAGCAGCTGGGGGCGGTCCGGGGAGCTGTTTTTT	CASSWGRSGELFF
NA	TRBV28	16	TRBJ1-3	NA	TGTGCCAGCAGTTTAGGGGGGAACCGCCGCGGAAACACCATATATTTT	CASSLGGNRRGNTIYF
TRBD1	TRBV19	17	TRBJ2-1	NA	TGTGCCAGTAGTATAGGATTAAACAGGGGCAGGTACAATGAGCAGTTCTTC	CASSIGLNRGRYNEQFF
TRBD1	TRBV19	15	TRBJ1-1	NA	TGTGCCAGTCAACCAGGGACAGGGGGCAACACTGAAGCTTTCTTT	CASQPGTGGNTEAFF
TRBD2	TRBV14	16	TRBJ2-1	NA	TGTGCCAGCAGCCAAGGGTTCCGGGGGGGCCACAATGAGCAGTTCTTC	CASSQGFRGGHNEQFF
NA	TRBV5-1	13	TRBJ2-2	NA	TGCGCCACGGACTACTCGGGCACCGGGGAGCTGTTTTTT	CATDYSGTGELFF
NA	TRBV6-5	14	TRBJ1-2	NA	TGTGCCAGCAGACCCCGGAAGGGGCAGATAGGCTACACCTTC	CASRPRKGQIGYTF
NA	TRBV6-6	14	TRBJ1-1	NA	TGTGCCAGCAGTTACGAGACGGGGAACACTGAAGCTTTCTTT	CASSYETGNTEAFF
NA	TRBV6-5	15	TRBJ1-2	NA	TGTGCCAGCAGTTTAGACAGGTGGGGAGGCTATGGCTACACCTTC	CASSLDRWGGYGYTF
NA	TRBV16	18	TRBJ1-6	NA	TGTGCCAGCAGCCCCTCAGGCTTATTAGGGATCCTCAATTCACCCCTCCACTTT	CASSPSGLLGILNSPLHF
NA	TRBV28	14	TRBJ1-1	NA	TGTGCCAGCAGGGGTGGGGTAGTATGGACTGAAGCTTTCTTT	CASRGGVVWTEAFF
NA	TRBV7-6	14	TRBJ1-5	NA	TGTGCCAGCAGCCTCAACCCGGGAAAACAGCCCCAGCATTTT	CASSLNPGKQPQHF
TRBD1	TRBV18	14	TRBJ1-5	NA	TGTGCCAGCTCCTCTACAGGGGGCAATCAGCCCCAGCATTTT	CASSSTGGNQPQHF
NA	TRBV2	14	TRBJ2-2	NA	TGTGCCAGCACTGCTCGGACTTACACCGGGGAGCTGTTTTTT	CASTARTYTGELFF
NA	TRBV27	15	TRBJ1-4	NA	TGTGCCAGCAGTAGCCGGAGGGGATCTAATGAAAAACTGTTTTTT	CASSSRRGSNEKLFF